The 16 T cell receptor beta chains below come from one sample, sequenced in a study of early T cells in non-severe SARS-CoV-2 infection. One entry per CDR3 protein, called by TCRdb with MiXCR from the 5' RACE reads. The sample holds tens of thousands of distinct CDR3 sequences; roughly 12% are singletons and the top ten take about 2.7%. The sample in question was whole blood, obtained at baseline. All receptors derive from an adult who was a healthcare worker with PCR-confirmed SARS-CoV-2 infection or an uninfected control (not recorded which).

The V call is TRBV5-1, the J call TRBJ2-2; D assignment may be TRBD1 or TRBD2 (5 bases each). Trimming took 6 bases from V and 6 from J, leaving 18 bases between them. This CDR3 contains 15 residues. CDR1 is SGHRS and CDR2 is YFSETQ in the germline V gene. The CDR3 sequence is CASNVQTGGAGELFF. CDR3 in DNA: TGCGCCAGCAACGTACAAACAGGAGGAGCCGGGGAGCTGTTTTTT.

CDR3 loop: CSARTDRPHTQYF. CDR3 sequence (DNA): TGCAGTGCTAGGACCGACAGGCCCCATACGCAGTATTTT. The chain is built from TRBV20-1 and TRBJ2-3, with a possible D match to TRBD1 (6 bases). The CDR3 is 13 amino acids. CDR1 is DFQATT and CDR2 is SNEGSKA in the germline V gene (reference sequence). V lost 3 bases and J 7 bases, leaving 14 bases between the germline ends.

This clonotype was observed a few times. The rearrangement uses TRBV15 and TRBJ1-1; D is undetermined. The CDR3 spans 13 residues. Trimming stripped 3 bases from V and 3 bases from J, with 8 bases between. CDR1 LNHNV and CDR2 YYDKDF come from the germline V gene (reference sequence). The CDR3 loop is CATSSVKHTEAFF. The CDR3 DNA follows: TGTGCCACCAGCAGCGTAAAACACACTGAAGCTTTCTTT.

The chain uses TRBV5-5 and TRBJ2-3, with 11 bases aligning to TRBD2. The germline V gene has CDR1 SGHKS and CDR2 YYEKEE (reference sequence). V shed 0 bases and J 4 bases; nucleotides not matched to a gene: 4. The CDR3 sequence is 16 residues long. The CDR3 spells CASSLATSGVADTQYF. DNA for the CDR3: TGTGCCAGCAGCTTGGCGACTAGCGGGGTCGCAGATACGCAGTATTTT.

This clonotype was recorded many times. J is TRBJ1-1 and V is TRBV6-4, with D possibly TRBD1 on 5 matching bases. Germline assignment: CDR1 MRHNA and CDR2 SNTAGT. This CDR3 spans 12 amino acids. The CDR3 region is CVALEGYTEAFF. CDR3 in DNA: TGTGTGGCTTTAGAGGGGTACACTGAAGCTTTCTTT.

This clonotype was found a few times. The genes are TRBV20-1 and TRBJ2-7; 10 positions agree with TRBD1. CDR1 is DFQATT, CDR2 SNEGSKA, per germline (reference sequence). Trimming at V came to 6 bases and at J to 3 bases, leaving 5 bases not matched to a gene. The CDR3 runs 13 residues. The CDR3 is CSAWDRGNYEQYF. The CDR3 DNA reads TGCAGTGCATGGGACAGGGGCAACTACGAGCAGTACTTC.

The chain couples TRBV5-4 to TRBJ2-2, with 9 bases fitting TRBD2. The CDR3 is 15 residues long. Per germline, CDR1 SGHNT and CDR2 YYREEE (reference sequence). V was clipped by 1 base and J by 4 bases; unmatched bases: 2. In DNA, the CDR3 is TGTGCCAGCAGCTTGACTAGCGGGTTCACCGGGGAGCTGTTTTTT. It codes for CASSLTSGFTGELFF.

This clonotype was seen at least ten times. The chain has TRBV10-1 and TRBJ2-7; no definite D call. Germline lookup yields CDR1 WNHNN and CDR2 SYGVQD (reference sequence). V lost 0 bases and J 7 bases, leaving 10 bases between the germline ends. The CDR3 consists of 13 residues. As DNA, the CDR3 is TGCGCCAGCAGTGAGTCCCCCAAGGCGGAGCAGTACTTC. Amino acids: CASSESPKAEQYF.

The chain has TRBV28 and TRBJ1-5; D is ambiguous. There are 14 residues in the CDR3. With 2 bases removed from V and 4 bases from J, the gap between germline ends came to 9 bases. Germline V CDR1 and CDR2: MDHEN, SYDVKM. Here the CDR3 DNA reads TGTGCCAGCAGTTTAAGGCGGTTAAATCAGCCCCAGCATTTT. Its translation is CASSLRRLNQPQHF.

This clonotype was found a few times. The CDR3 DNA reads as TGTGCCAGCAGCCGAGGACTAGCGGGGCCCGGGGAGCTGTTTTTT. Its translation: CASSRGLAGPGELFF. The genes are TRBV6-6 and TRBJ2-2; 12 bases agree with TRBD2. CDR1 is MNHNY and CDR2 is SVGAGI in the germline V gene (reference sequence). J lost 6 bases, V lost 6 bases, and 5 bases had no gene match. The CDR3 covers 15 residues.

This clonotype was detected a few times. The V and J genes are TRBV6-5 and TRBJ2-3, with D hard to call. This CDR3 is 15 amino acids long. V was clipped by 5 bases and J by 2 bases, with 14 bases between them. Germline loops: CDR1 MNHEY, CDR2 SVGAGI. The DNA of the CDR3 is TGTGCCAGCAGTAGGCTGCAGTCCTCCACAGATACGCAGTATTTT. Encoded protein: CASSRLQSSTDTQYF.

In DNA form, the CDR3 reads TGTGCCAGCAGCTTAACAAGGAGTAATGAAAAACTGTTTTTT. Translating gives CASSLTRSNEKLFF. J is TRBJ1-4 and V is TRBV13; D unclear. CDR1 is PRHDT, CDR2 FYEKMQ, per germline (reference sequence). The V and J ends lost 2 bases and 4 bases respectively, with 8 bases between them. The CDR3 length is 14 residues.

This clonotype has at least ten counts. The chain links TRBV27 to TRBJ1-1; D call uncertain. The CDR3 extends over 16 amino acids. With 0 bases removed from V and 3 bases from J, the gap between germline ends came to 14 bases. Germline lookup yields CDR1 MNHEY and CDR2 SMNVEV (reference sequence). As DNA, the CDR3 is TGTGCCAGCAGTTTATCCCCGGTCGAGGCCCACACTGAAGCTTTCTTT. Residues: CASSLSPVEAHTEAFF.

A single count supports this clonotype. The chain joins TRBV5-5 to TRBJ1-3; 7 positions agree with TRBD1. Losses at the gene ends were 4 bases for V and 5 bases for J; bases not matched to a gene: 15. Germline-derived CDR1 and CDR2 are SGHKS and YYEKEE (reference sequence). The CDR3 has 17 amino acids. Here the CDR3 DNA reads TGTGCCAGCAGCCCCCGACCAGCGGGACAGCTAAGAAACACCATATATTTT. Translation gives CASSPRPAGQLRNTIYF. Drawing the rest from reference TRBV5-5 and TRBJ1-3, the complete variable domain is DAGVTQSPTHLIKTRGQQVTLRCSPISGHKSVSWYQQVLGQGPQFIFQYYEKEERGRGNFPDRFSARQFPNYSSELNVNALLLGDSALYLCASSPRPAGQLRNTIYFGEGSWLTVV.

The chain links TRBV18 to TRBJ2-7; D call uncertain. Germline assignment: CDR1 KGHSH and CDR2 LQKENI. The V gene lost 6 bases and the J gene lost 2 bases, with 5 bases spanning the gap. The CDR3 consists of 11 residues. The CDR3 region is CASSAAYEQYF. In nucleotides, the CDR3 is TGTGCCAGCTCGGCCGCCTACGAGCAGTACTTC.

CDR3: CASSGYAGPLLSNQPQHF. For the CDR3, the DNA is TGTGCCAGCAGCGGATACGCGGGGCCCTTACTGAGCAATCAGCCCCAGCATTTT. The chain carries TRBV9 and TRBJ1-5, with D tentatively TRBD1 (5 bases). Between the trimmed V and J ends, which lost 3 bases and 1 base, there was a span of 20 bases. The CDR3 runs 18 residues. Germline CDR1 and CDR2: SGDLS and YYNGEE. Complete variable domain (other parts from reference TRBV9 and TRBJ1-5): DSGVTQTPKHLITATGQRVTLRCSPRSGDLSVYWYQQSLDQGLQFLIQYYNGEERAKGNILERFSAQQFPDLHSELNLSSLELGDSALYFCASSGYAGPLLSNQPQHFGDGTRLSIL.